This TCR beta chain was identified in a study of shared clonotypes between healthy human individuals. CDR1 is ENHRY, CDR2 SYGVKD, per germline. The germline V and J ends were trimmed by 2 bases and 8 bases, with 4 bases remaining between them. This CDR3 comprises 11 residues. At the deep level, the assay was run. Sorted-subset replicate PCRs used about 200 ng DNA, about 30,000 T cell genomes. As originally analysed: ImmunoSEQ junction-only sequences lacked quality scores, so their filtering differed. Libraries were prepared by immunoSEQ multiplex PCR; TCRdb keeps only in-frame clonotypes and omits some of them. V, J and clone size were drawn from that table, and D and trimming were deduced from the DNA. The sample yields 2 million to 2.5 million clones, approximately 96% seen once.

This TCR was sampled from a man aged 18 to 30 in good health. The chain employs TRBV10-3 and TRBJ1-3, with no clear D. Input material: naive CD4+ T cells sorted from blood. Stated subset: CD45RA+ positively selected. CDR3 bases: TGTGCCATCAGTGAGGGCTACACCATATATTTT. Its protein product is CAISEGYTIYF.